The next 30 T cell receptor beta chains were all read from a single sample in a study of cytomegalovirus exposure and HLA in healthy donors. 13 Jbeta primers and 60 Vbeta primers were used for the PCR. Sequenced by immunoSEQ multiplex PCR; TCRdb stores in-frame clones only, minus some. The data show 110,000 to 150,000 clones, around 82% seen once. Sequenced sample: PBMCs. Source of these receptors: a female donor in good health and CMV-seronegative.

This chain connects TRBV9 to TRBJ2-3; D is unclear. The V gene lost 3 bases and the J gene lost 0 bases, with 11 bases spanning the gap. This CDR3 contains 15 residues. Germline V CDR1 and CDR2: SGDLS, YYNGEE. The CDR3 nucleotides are TGTGCCAGCAGCGGGATAAGCGCTAGCACAGATACGCAGTATTTT. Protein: CASSGISASTDTQYF.

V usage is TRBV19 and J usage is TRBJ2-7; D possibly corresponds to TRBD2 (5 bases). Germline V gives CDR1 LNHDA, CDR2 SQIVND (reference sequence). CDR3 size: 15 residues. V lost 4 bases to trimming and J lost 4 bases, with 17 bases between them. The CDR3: CASSTGIFVGYEQYF. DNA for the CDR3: TGTGCCAGTAGTACGGGGATCTTCGTTGGGTACGAGCAGTACTTC.

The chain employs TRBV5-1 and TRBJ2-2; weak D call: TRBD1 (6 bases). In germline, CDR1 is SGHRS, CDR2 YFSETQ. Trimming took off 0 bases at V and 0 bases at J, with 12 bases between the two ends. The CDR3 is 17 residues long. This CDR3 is CASSLAPGTTNTGELFF. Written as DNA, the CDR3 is TGCGCCAGCAGCTTGGCCCCTGGGACAACGAACACCGGGGAGCTGTTTTTT.

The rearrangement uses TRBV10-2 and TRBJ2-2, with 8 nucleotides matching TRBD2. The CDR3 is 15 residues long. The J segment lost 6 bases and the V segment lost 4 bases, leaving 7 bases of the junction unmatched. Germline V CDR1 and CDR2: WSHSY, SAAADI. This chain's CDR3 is CASSVTGGNPGELFF. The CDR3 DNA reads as TGCGCCAGCAGTGTAACGGGAGGGAATCCCGGGGAGCTGTTTTTT.

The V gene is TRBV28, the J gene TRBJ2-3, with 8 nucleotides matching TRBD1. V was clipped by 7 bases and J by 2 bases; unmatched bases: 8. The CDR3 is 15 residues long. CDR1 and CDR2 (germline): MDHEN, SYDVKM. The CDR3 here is CASTPRDRYTDTQYF. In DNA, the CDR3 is TGTGCCAGCACCCCCCGGGACAGGTACACAGATACGCAGTATTTT.

The CDR3 loop is CASSRGGPYEQYF. Here the CDR3 DNA reads TGTGCCAGCAGCCGCGGGGGGCCCTACGAGCAGTACTTC. This rearrangement joins TRBV9 to TRBJ2-7, with 8 positions matching TRBD2. The trim removed 4 bases at V and 2 bases at J, leaving 2 bases unmatched. The germline V gene encodes CDR1 SGDLS and CDR2 YYNGEE. The CDR3 is 13 residues long.

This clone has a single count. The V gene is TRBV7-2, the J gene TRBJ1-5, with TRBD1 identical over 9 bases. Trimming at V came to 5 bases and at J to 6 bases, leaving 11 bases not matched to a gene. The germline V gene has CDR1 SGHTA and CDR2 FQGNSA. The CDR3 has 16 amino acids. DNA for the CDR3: TGTGCCAGCAGCATCAGACAGGGGGTAGGGGGTCAGCCCCAGCATTTT. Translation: CASSIRQGVGGQPQHF.

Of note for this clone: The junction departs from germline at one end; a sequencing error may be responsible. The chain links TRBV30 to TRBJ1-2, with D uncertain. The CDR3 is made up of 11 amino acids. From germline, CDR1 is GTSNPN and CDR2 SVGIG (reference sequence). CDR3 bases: TGTGCCTGGAGTGAGGACTATGGCTACCCCTTC. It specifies CAWSEDYGYPF.

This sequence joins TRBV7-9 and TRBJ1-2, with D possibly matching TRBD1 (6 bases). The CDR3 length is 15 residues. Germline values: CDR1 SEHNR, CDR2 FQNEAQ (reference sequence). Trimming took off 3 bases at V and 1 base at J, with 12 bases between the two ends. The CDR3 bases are TGTGCCAGCAGCTTGGGTCCGGGACATAACTATGGCTACACCTTC. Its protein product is CASSLGPGHNYGYTF.

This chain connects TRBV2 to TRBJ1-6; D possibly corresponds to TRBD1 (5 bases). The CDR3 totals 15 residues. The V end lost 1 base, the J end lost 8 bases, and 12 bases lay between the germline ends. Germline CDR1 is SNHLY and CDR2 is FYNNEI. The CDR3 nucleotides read TGTGCCAGCAGTGAAGATTCGGGGGGTTATTCACCCCTCCACTTT. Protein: CASSEDSGGYSPLHF.

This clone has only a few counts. Here the CDR3 reads CASKGDYEQYF. CDR3 DNA sequence: TGTGCCAGCAAAGGGGACTACGAGCAGTACTTC. The V gene is TRBV6-6, the J gene TRBJ2-7, with a weak D call TRBD1 (5 bases). Germline V lookup: CDR1 MNHNY, CDR2 SVGAGI (reference sequence). V lost 7 bases, J lost 3 bases, and 7 bases lay in between. CDR3 length equals 11 residues.

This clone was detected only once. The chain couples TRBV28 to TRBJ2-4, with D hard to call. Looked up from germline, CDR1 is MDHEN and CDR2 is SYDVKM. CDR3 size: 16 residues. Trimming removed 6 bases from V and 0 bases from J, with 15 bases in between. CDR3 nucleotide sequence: TGTGCCAGCAGGTCTACTTACTCTGTAGCCAAAAACATTCAGTACTTC. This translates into CASRSTYSVAKNIQYF.

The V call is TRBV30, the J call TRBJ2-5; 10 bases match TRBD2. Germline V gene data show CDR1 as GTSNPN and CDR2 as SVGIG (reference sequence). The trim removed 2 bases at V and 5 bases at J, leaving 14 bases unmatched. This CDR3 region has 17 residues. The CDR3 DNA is TGTGCCTGGAGTCCGGGAGTAGTAGCGGGAGGAAGGGAGACCCAGTACTTC. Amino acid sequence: CAWSPGVVAGGRETQYF.

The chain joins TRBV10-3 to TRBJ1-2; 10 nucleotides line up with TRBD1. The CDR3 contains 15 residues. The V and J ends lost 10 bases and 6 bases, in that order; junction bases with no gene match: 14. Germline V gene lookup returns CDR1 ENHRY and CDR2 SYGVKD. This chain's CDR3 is CATSRDRGEIDGYTF. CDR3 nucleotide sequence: TGTGCCACTTCCCGGGACAGGGGCGAAATTGATGGCTACACCTTC.

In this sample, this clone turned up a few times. The CDR3, as DNA: TGTGCCAGCAGTGTGAAGACAGGGGTTGGCGAAGCTTTCTTT. It yields the protein CASSVKTGVGEAFF. This chain links TRBV6-1 with TRBJ1-1; 8 bases agree with TRBD1. With V trimmed by 4 bases and J by 8 bases, 9 bases remained unmatched. The CDR3 covers 14 residues. Looked up from germline, CDR1 is MNHNS and CDR2 is SASEGT.

The CDR3: CASSRGHRGETQYF. The CDR3 nucleotides are TGTGCCAGTAGCAGGGGGCATAGGGGAGAGACCCAGTACTTC. V gene TRBV19 combines with J gene TRBJ2-5; 8 positions agree with TRBD1. Germline V gene sequence: CDR1 LNHDA, CDR2 SQIVND (reference sequence). Unmatched junction bases numbered 7, after V lost 6 bases and J lost 4 bases. The CDR3 is 14 amino acids.

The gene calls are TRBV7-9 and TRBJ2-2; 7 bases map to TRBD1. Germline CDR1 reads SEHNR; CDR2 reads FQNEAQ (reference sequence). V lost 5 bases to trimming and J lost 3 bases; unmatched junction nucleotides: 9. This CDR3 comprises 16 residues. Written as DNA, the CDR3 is TGTGCCAGCAGCCCCTACAGGGGCCGAGACACCGGGGAGCTGTTTTTT. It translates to CASSPYRGRDTGELFF.

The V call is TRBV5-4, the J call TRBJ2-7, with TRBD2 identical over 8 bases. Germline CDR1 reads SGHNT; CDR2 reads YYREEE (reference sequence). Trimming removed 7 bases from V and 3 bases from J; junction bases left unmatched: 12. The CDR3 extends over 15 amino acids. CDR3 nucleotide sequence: TGTGCCAGCGGTAGTAACGGGAGGGCCGACTACGAGCAGTACTTC. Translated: CASGSNGRADYEQYF.

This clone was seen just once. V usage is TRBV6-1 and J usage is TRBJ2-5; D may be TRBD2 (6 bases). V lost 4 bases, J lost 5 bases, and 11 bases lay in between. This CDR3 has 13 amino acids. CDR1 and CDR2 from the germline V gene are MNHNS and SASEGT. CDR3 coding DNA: TGTGCCAGCAGTGGACTAGATGGGGAGACCCAGTACTTC. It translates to CASSGLDGETQYF.

The chain's CDR3 is CASSATRATNEKLFF. The CDR3 coding sequence is TGTGCCAGCAGCGCTACCAGGGCAACTAATGAAAAACTGTTTTTT. The chain is built from TRBV7-6 and TRBJ1-4; D is possibly TRBD1 (5 bases). The CDR3 extends over 15 amino acids. CDR1 and CDR2 from the germline V gene are SGHVS and FNYEAQ. Between the trimmed V and J ends, which lost 5 bases and 0 bases, there was a span of 10 bases.

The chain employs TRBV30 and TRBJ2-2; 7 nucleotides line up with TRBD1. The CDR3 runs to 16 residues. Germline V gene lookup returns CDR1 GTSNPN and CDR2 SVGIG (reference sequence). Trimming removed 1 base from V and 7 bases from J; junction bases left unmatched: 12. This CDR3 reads CAWSGLGTVFGGELFF. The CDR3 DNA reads TGTGCCTGGAGTGGTCTCGGGACAGTATTCGGCGGGGAGCTGTTTTTT. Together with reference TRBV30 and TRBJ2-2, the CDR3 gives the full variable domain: SQTIHQWPATLVQPVGSPLSLECTVEGTSNPNLYWYRQAAGRGLQLLFYSVGIGQISSEVPQNLSASRPQDRQFILSSKKLLLSDSGFYLCAWSGLGTVFGGELFFGEGSRLTVL.

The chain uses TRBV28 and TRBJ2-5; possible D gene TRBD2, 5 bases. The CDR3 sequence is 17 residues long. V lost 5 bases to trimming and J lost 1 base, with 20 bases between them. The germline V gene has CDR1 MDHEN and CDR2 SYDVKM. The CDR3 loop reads CASSTRVGDPLQETQYF. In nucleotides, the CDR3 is TGTGCCAGCAGTACTAGGGTTGGGGATCCCCTCCAAGAGACCCAGTACTTC. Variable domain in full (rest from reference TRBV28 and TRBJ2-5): DVKVTQSSRYLVKRTGEKVFLECVQDMDHENMFWYRQDPGLGLRLIYFSYDVKMKEKGDIPEGYSVSREKKERFSLILESASTNQTSMYLCASSTRVGDPLQETQYFGPGTRLLVL.

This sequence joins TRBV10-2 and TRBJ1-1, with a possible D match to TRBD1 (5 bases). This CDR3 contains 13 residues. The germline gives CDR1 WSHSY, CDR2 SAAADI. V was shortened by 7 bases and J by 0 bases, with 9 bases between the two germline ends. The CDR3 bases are TGCGCCAGCACCCAAGGGGTGAACACTGAAGCTTTCTTT. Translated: CASTQGVNTEAFF.

CDR3: CASSLFSSPNTGELFF. The CDR3 bases are TGTGCCAGCAGTTTATTTTCTAGCCCGAACACCGGGGAGCTGTTTTTT. This chain uses TRBV28 with TRBJ2-2; D perhaps matches TRBD2 (5 bases). This CDR3 has 16 amino acids. Trimming removed 1 base at V and 0 bases at J, with 9 bases between. Per the germline V gene, CDR1 is MDHEN and CDR2 is SYDVKM.

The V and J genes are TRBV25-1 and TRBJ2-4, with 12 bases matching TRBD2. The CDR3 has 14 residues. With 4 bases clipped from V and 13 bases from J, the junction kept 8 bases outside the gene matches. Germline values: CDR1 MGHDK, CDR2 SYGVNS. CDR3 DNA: TGTGCCAGCAGTGTCGCTAGCGGGGGGGCAGGACAGTACTTC. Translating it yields CASSVASGGAGQYF.

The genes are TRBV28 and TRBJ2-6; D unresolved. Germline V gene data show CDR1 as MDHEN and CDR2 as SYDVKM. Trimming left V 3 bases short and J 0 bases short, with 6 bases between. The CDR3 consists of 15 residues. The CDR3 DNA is TGTGCCAGCAGTTTGCCCGGCTCTGGGGCCAACGTCCTGACTTTC. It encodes CASSLPGSGANVLTF.

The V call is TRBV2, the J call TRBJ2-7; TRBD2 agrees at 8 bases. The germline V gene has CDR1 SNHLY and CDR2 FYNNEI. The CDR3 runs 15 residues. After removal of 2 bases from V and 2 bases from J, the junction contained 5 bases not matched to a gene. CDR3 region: CASSEHTSGPYEQYF. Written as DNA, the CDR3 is TGTGCCAGCAGTGAACATACTAGCGGTCCCTACGAGCAGTACTTC.

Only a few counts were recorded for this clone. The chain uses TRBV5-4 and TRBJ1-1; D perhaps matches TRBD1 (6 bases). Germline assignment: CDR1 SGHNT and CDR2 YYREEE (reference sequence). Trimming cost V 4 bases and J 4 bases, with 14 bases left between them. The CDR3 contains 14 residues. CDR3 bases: TGTGCCAGCAGCCCGGATAGGGGGGGCACTGAAGCTTTCTTT. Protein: CASSPDRGGTEAFF. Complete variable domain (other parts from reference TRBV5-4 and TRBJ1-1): ETGVTQSPTHLIKTRGQQVTLRCSSQSGHNTVSWYQQALGQGPQFIFQYYREEENGRGNFPPRFSGLQFPNYSSELNVNALELDDSALYLCASSPDRGGTEAFFGQGTRLTVV.

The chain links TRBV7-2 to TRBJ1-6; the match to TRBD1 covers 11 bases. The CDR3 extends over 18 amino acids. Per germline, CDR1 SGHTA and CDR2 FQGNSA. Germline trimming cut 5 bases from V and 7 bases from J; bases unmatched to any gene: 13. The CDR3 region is CASSIHRTRTGGNSPLHF. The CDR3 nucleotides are TGTGCCAGCAGCATCCACCGAACCCGGACAGGGGGCAATTCACCCCTCCACTTT.

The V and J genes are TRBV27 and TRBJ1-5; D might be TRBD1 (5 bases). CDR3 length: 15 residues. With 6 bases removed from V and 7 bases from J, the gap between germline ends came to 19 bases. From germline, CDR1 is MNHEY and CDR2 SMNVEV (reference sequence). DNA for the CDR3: TGTGCCAGCAGAGACCGGGCGGGGGTGCAACAGCCCCAGCATTTT. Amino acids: CASRDRAGVQQPQHF.